These 26 T cell receptor beta chains came from one sample sequenced in a study of response to subunit inactivated influenza vaccine. TCRdb re-analysed the RT-PCR reads in MiXCR, keeping a single row per CDR3 protein. The sample has more than 450,000 distinct CDR3 sequences, 7.6% seen once. The source material was PBMCs from blood, sampled 23 months after vaccination. All receptors come from a man aged 50-75 years who received an inactivated influenza vaccine.

The sample holds a few counts of this clonotype. The V and J genes are TRBV6-2 or TRBV6-3 and TRBJ2-7; 11 positions agree with TRBD2. This CDR3 contains 15 residues. V was pared by 5 bases and J by 6 bases, with 9 bases of the junction left unmatched. Germline lookup yields CDR1 MNHEY and CDR2 SVGEGT. DNA for the CDR3: TGTGCCAGCAGTCCCCGACTAGCGGGGAATCTCGAGCAGTACTTC. It translates to CASSPRLAGNLEQYF.

This clonotype came up a few times. The CDR3 loop reads CASSQDPLRGGYGYTF. The CDR3 bases are TGCGCCAGCAGCCAAGACCCCCTCAGGGGCGGCTATGGCTACACCTTC. The rearrangement links TRBV4-3 to TRBJ1-2, with D possibly being TRBD1 (6 bases). Between the trimmed V and J ends, which lost 0 bases and 4 bases, there was a span of 15 bases. This CDR3 has 16 residues. Germline V gene data show CDR1 as LGHNA and CDR2 as YSLEER.

Note on this clonotype: This may be a read error, as it is one base from a much larger clone. This sequence joins TRBV29-1 and TRBJ2-7; D is uncertain. The CDR3 spans 12 residues. The V and J ends lost 0 bases and 1 base respectively, with 4 bases between them. Germline lookup yields CDR1 SQVTM and CDR2 ANQGSEA. DNA of the CDR3: TGCAGCGTTGAAGAACGGTCCTACGAGCAGTACTTC. Its translation: CSVEERSYEQYF.

In its sample, this clonotype was seen a few times. This chain uses TRBV20-1 with TRBJ1-2; D possibly corresponds to TRBD1 (5 bases). This CDR3 contains 14 residues. The V end was cut by 3 bases, the J end by 6 bases, with 17 bases between. Germline V lookup: CDR1 DFQATT, CDR2 SNEGSKA (reference sequence). In DNA form, the CDR3 reads TGCAGTGCTAGTTTAGGAGATAGGGGAAATGGCTACACCTTC. This gives the protein CSASLGDRGNGYTF.

This clonotype has just a few counts. The chain carries TRBV3-1 and TRBJ1-3, with 9 bases aligning to TRBD1. V was clipped by 5 bases and J by 4 bases; unmatched bases: 12. This CDR3 contains 17 residues. Germline values: CDR1 LGHDT, CDR2 YNNKEL (reference sequence). This CDR3 reads CASSTTGQGPSGNTIYF. In DNA, the CDR3 is TGTGCCAGCAGCACGACGGGACAGGGTCCGTCCGGAAACACCATATATTTT.

This clonotype has only a few counts. This chain links TRBV27 with TRBJ2-4, with D tentatively TRBD2 (5 bases). The CDR3 has 15 amino acids. V was cut by 8 bases and J by 4 bases, with 18 bases left in between. Germline V gene data show CDR1 as MNHEY and CDR2 as SMNVEV (reference sequence). CDR3 sequence: CASPRRRGSKNIQYF. The CDR3, as DNA: TGTGCCAGCCCACGGAGACGGGGTTCAAAAAACATTCAGTACTTC.

The chain links TRBV10-3 to TRBJ2-3; 8 bases agree with TRBD2. Germline CDR1 and CDR2: ENHRY and SYGVKD. The length of the CDR3 is 15 residues. V lost 6 bases and J lost 4; bases outside the gene matches: 9. CDR3 loop: CAIRVGGGPSDTQYF. CDR3 bases: TGTGCCATCAGAGTAGGCGGGGGGCCCTCAGATACGCAGTATTTT.

The table lists this clonotype with many counts. This chain links TRBV10-3 with TRBJ2-1; D unclear. CDR1 and CDR2 from the germline V gene are ENHRY and SYGVKD. V gave up 2 bases and J gave up 8 bases, with 4 bases separating them. The CDR3 sequence is 11 residues long. CDR3 amino acids: CAISEGDEQFF. The CDR3 coding sequence is TGTGCCATCAGTGAGGGAGATGAGCAGTTCTTC.

A note on this clonotype: This may come from a read error, since a much larger clone is one base off. The chain recombines TRBV25-1 with TRBJ2-7; TRBD1 matches at 7 bases. The CDR3 runs to 13 residues. Per the germline V gene, CDR1 is MGHDK and CDR2 is SYGVNS. The CDR3 bases are TGTGCCAGCAGCGAGGGGGCGAGGGCCGAGCAGCACTTC. Its protein product is CASSEGARAEQHF.

The sample holds a few counts of this clonotype. The chain recombines TRBV6-5 with TRBJ2-2, with no clear D. This CDR3 has 16 amino acids. The germline gives CDR1 MNHEY, CDR2 SVGAGI. Trimming left V 0 bases short and J 1 base short, with 9 bases between. CDR3 bases: TGTGCCAGCAGTTACTCGAGGCAGAAGAACACCGGGGAGCTGTTTTTT. Encoded protein: CASSYSRQKNTGELFF.

This clonotype came up a few times. The rearrangement uses TRBV6-2 or TRBV6-3 and TRBJ2-5; D unclear. Germline V gene data show CDR1 as MNHEY and CDR2 as SVGEGT. CDR3 length: 14 amino acids. V gave up 6 bases and J gave up 2 bases, with 13 bases separating them. The CDR3 DNA follows: TGTGCCAGCAGCTGGTATGAAGAACAAGAGACCCAGTACTTC. It codes for CASSWYEEQETQYF.

This clonotype came up many times. This rearrangement joins TRBV4-2 to TRBJ2-2; D unresolved. V dropped 1 base and J dropped 7 bases, with 7 bases sitting between them. Germline V gene sequence: CDR1 LGHNA, CDR2 YNFKEQ. This CDR3 region has 13 residues. The CDR3 here is CASSQGPIGELFF. Here the CDR3 DNA reads TGTGCCAGCAGCCAAGGGCCAATCGGGGAGCTGTTTTTT.

The table lists this clonotype with a few counts. This sequence joins TRBV4-3 and TRBJ2-1; 12 nucleotides agree with TRBD2. In germline, CDR1 is LGHNA, CDR2 YSLEER. V lost 2 bases and J lost 7; bases outside the gene matches: 9. This CDR3 is built from 17 residues. CDR3 sequence reads: CASSQWTSGMGFNEQFF. The CDR3 DNA is TGCGCCAGCAGCCAATGGACTAGCGGGATGGGATTTAATGAGCAGTTCTTC.

The CDR3 protein is CASSQDWGVGDEQYF. The CDR3 DNA is TGTGCCAGCAGCCAAGATTGGGGAGTTGGCGACGAGCAGTACTTC. V and J are TRBV4-2 and TRBJ2-7; a weak D match, TRBD2 (5 bases). From germline, CDR1 is LGHNA and CDR2 YNFKEQ. The CDR3 runs to 15 residues. The V end lost 0 bases, the J end lost 5 bases, and 14 bases lay between the germline ends.

This sequence joins TRBV4-3 and TRBJ2-7, with 10 bases matching TRBD1. V was clipped by 3 bases and J by 6 bases; unmatched bases: 11. The CDR3 is 16 residues long. Per the germline V gene, CDR1 is LGHNA and CDR2 is YSLEER. The CDR3 sequence: CASSQTPGQGLSEQYF. The CDR3 DNA follows: TGCGCCAGCAGCCAGACGCCGGGACAGGGGTTGAGCGAGCAGTACTTC.

The table lists this clonotype with a few counts. V and J are TRBV7-9 and TRBJ2-7; D is perhaps TRBD1 (6 bases). Trimming stripped 3 bases from V and 6 bases from J, with 18 bases between. The germline V gene encodes CDR1 SEHNR and CDR2 FQNEAQ (reference sequence). The CDR3 is 15 amino acids. CDR3 DNA: TGTGCCAGCAGCTTCATCACCGGGACACCCGGCGAGCAGTACTTC. Its protein is CASSFITGTPGEQYF. The full variable domain, in which reference TRBV7-9 and TRBJ2-7 provide the parts outside the CDR3, is DTGVSQNPRHKITKRGQNVTFRCDPISEHNRLYWYRQTLGQGPEFLTYFQNEAQLEKSRLLSDRFSAERPKGSFSTLEIQRTEQGDSAMYLCASSFITGTPGEQYFGPGTRLTVT.

The chain carries TRBV7-2 and TRBJ1-2; possible D gene TRBD1, 5 bases. Trimming stripped 5 bases from V and 0 bases from J, with 10 bases between. The CDR3 covers 14 residues. Germline values: CDR1 SGHTA, CDR2 FQGNSA. The CDR3 DNA is TGTGCCAGCAGCAGAAGACAGACTAACTATGGCTACACCTTC. Encoded protein: CASSRRQTNYGYTF.

Only a few counts were recorded for this clonotype. The chain has TRBV7-9 and TRBJ2-4; 7 nucleotides line up with TRBD1. Germline CDR1 is SEHNR and CDR2 is FQNEAQ (reference sequence). V was clipped by 5 bases and J by 0 bases; unmatched bases: 10. This CDR3 has 17 amino acids. In DNA form, the CDR3 reads TGTGCCAGCAGCCCACGGGACAGAATCTTAGCCAAAAACATTCAGTACTTC. Amino acids: CASSPRDRILAKNIQYF.

This clonotype was detected only a few times. The V call is TRBV3-1, the J call TRBJ2-5; D gene ambiguous. CDR1 and CDR2 (germline): LGHDT, YNNKEL (reference sequence). The germline V and J ends were trimmed by 5 bases and 5 bases, with 12 bases remaining between them. The CDR3 extends over 13 amino acids. CDR3 sequence reads: CASSLTERETQYF. DNA for the CDR3: TGTGCCAGCAGCTTGACCGAGAGGGAGACCCAGTACTTC.

The chain couples TRBV5-1 to TRBJ2-2, with a weak D call TRBD2 (5 bases). CDR3 length: 15 amino acids. Germline lookup yields CDR1 SGHRS and CDR2 YFSETQ. Trimming left V 1 base short and J 7 bases short, with 14 bases between. As DNA, the CDR3 is TGCGCCAGCAGCTTGTTGACGGGAAGTGGCGGGGAGCTGTTTTTT. This translates into CASSLLTGSGGELFF.

J is TRBJ2-1 and V is TRBV5-1, with TRBD1 as a possible D gene (6 bases). The CDR3 contains 12 residues. Germline loops: CDR1 SGHRS, CDR2 YFSETQ. V lost 3 bases and J lost 8, with 9 bases in between. CDR3 region: CASSYREDEQFF. CDR3 bases: TGCGCCAGCAGCTACAGGGAAGATGAGCAGTTCTTC.

The chain is built from TRBV4-3 and TRBJ2-7; D tentatively reads TRBD1 or TRBD2 (8 bases each). The CDR3 is 19 residues long. CDR1 is LGHNA, CDR2 YSLEER, per germline. The V end was cut by 3 bases, the J end by 2 bases, with 26 bases between. CDR3 bases: TGCGCCAGCAGCCACAGCCCGGGACAGGATAGCGGGAAGACCTACGAGCAGTACTTC. It specifies CASSHSPGQDSGKTYEQYF.

There are many counts of this clonotype. This chain joins TRBV15 and TRBJ2-1; D unclear. The CDR3 runs 14 residues. The V and J ends lost 5 bases and 2 bases respectively, with 10 bases between them. Germline assignment: CDR1 LNHNV and CDR2 YYDKDF (reference sequence). The CDR3 DNA reads TGTGCCACCAGCCTATTAGGCGCCTACAATGAGCAGTTCTTC. Its translation: CATSLLGAYNEQFF. Full variable domain (rest looked up from reference TRBV15 and TRBJ2-1): DAMVIQNPRYQVTQFGKPVTLSCSQTLNHNVMYWYQQKSSQAPKLLFHYYDKDFNNEADTPDNFQSRRPNTSFCFLDIRSPGLGDTAMYLCATSLLGAYNEQFFGPGTRLTVL.

The chain combines TRBV19 with TRBJ1-6; 11 bases are shared with TRBD1. Germline V CDR1 and CDR2: LNHDA, SQIVND (reference sequence). This CDR3 spans 15 amino acids. The V segment lost 7 bases and the J segment 8 bases; nucleotides outside the gene matches: 7. DNA for the CDR3: TGTGCCAGTAACCGAGGACAGGGGGCCGATTCACCCCTCCACTTT. As protein: CASNRGQGADSPLHF.

This clonotype appeared a few times. The chain links TRBV7-2 to TRBJ1-6; D may be TRBD1 (5 bases). Germline CDR1 is SGHTA and CDR2 is FQGNSA. This CDR3 region has 15 residues. Trimming took off 5 bases at V and 9 bases at J, with 17 bases between the two ends. The CDR3 nucleotides are TGTGCCAGCAGCCGGGTTGGGGGGGAGGGTTCACCCCTCCACTTT. Protein: CASSRVGGEGSPLHF.

The chain is built from TRBV3-1 and TRBJ2-2, with D perhaps TRBD1 or TRBD2 (5 bases each). CDR3 size: 16 residues. Germline CDR1 and CDR2: LGHDT and YNNKEL (reference sequence). The germline V and J ends were trimmed by 3 bases and 3 bases, with 14 bases remaining between them. CDR3 coding DNA: TGTGCCAGCAGCCACCGTTGGGGGTGGGACACCGGGGAGCTGTTTTTT. Its protein is CASSHRWGWDTGELFF.